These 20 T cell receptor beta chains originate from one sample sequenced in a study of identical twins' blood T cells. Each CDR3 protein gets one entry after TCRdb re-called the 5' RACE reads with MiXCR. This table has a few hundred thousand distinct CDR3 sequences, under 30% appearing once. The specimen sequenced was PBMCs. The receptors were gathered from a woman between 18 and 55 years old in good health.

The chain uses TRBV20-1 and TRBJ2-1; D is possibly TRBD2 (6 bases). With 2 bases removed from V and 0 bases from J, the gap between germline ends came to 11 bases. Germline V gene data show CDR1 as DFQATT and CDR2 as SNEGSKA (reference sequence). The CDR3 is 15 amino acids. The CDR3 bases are TGCAGTGCTAGACCCGGCGGGGCCTCCTACAATGAGCAGTTCTTC. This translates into CSARPGGASYNEQFF.

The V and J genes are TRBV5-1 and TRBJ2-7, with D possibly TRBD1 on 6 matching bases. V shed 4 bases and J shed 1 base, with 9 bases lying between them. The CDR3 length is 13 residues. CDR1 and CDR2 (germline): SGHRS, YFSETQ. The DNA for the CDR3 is TGCGCCAGCAGCCGACAGGATTCCTACGAGCAGTACTTC. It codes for CASSRQDSYEQYF.

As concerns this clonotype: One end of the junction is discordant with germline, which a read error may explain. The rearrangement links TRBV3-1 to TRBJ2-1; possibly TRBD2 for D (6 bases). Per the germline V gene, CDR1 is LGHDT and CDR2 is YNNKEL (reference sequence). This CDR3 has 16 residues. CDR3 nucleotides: TGTGCCAGCAGCCAAGCGGGTCGTGGAGGGGTCAATGAGCAGTTATTC. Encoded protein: CASSQAGRGGVNEQLF.

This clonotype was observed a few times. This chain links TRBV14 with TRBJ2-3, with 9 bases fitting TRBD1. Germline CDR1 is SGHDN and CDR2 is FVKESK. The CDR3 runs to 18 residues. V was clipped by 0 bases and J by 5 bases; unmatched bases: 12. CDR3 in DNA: TGTGCCAGCAGCCAAGATCTGACCGGGACAGGGTCATTAGATACGCAGTATTTT. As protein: CASSQDLTGTGSLDTQYF.

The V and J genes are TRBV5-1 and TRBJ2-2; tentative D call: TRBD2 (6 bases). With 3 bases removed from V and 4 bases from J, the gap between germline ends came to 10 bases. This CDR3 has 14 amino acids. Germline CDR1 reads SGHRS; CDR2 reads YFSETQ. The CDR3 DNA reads TGCGCCAGCAGCTGGAGGGATTCCACCGGGGAGCTGTTTTTT. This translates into CASSWRDSTGELFF.

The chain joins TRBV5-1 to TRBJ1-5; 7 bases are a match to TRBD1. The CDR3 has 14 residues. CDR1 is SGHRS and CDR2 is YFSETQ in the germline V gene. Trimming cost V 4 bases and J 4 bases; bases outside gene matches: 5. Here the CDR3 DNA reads TGCGCCAGCAGCGTTGGGACAGCAAATCAGCCCCAGCATTTT. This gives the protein CASSVGTANQPQHF.

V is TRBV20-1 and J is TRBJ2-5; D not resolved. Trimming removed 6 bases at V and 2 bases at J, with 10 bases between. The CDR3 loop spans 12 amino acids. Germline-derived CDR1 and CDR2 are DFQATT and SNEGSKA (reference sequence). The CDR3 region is CSARKIQETQYF. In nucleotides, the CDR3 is TGCAGTGCGAGGAAGATACAAGAGACCCAGTACTTC.

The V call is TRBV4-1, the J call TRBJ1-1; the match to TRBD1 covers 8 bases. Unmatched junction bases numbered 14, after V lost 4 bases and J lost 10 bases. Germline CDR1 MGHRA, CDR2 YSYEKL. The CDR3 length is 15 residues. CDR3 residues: CASSPDRGQLGGAFF. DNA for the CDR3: TGCGCCAGCAGCCCCGACAGGGGTCAGTTAGGGGGAGCTTTCTTT.

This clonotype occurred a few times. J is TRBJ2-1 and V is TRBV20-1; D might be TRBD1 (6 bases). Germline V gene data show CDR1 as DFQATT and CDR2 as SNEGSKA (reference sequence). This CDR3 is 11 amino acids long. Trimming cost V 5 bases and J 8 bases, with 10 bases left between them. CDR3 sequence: CSAPTGDEQFF. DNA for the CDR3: TGCAGTGCTCCGACAGGAGATGAGCAGTTCTTC.

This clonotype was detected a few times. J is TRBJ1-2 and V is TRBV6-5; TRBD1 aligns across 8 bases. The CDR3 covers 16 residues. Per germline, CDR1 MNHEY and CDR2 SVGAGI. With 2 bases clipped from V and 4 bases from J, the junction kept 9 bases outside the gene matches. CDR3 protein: CASSYGDRRQIYGYTF. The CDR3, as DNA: TGTGCCAGCAGTTACGGGGACAGGCGCCAGATCTATGGCTACACCTTC.

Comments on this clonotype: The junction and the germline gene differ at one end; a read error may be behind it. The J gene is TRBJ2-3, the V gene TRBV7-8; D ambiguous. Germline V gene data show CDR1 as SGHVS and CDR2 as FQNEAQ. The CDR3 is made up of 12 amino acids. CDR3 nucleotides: TGTGTCAGCAGCCGTGTTCTGGATACGCAGTATTTT. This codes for CVSSRVLDTQYF. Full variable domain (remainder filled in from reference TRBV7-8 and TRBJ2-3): GAGVSQSPRYKVAKRGQDVALRCDPISGHVSLFWYQQALGQGPEFLTYFQNEAQLDKSGLPSDRFFAERPEGSVSTLKIQRTQQEDSAVYLCVSSRVLDTQYFGPGTRLTVL.

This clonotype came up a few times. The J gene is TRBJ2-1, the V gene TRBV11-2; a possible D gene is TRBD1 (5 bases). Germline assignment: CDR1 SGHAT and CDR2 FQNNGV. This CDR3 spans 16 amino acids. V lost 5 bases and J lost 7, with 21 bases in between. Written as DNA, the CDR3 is TGTGCCAGCAGCCCCCCTCACATAGCAGGGAAAAATGAGCAGTTCTTC. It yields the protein CASSPPHIAGKNEQFF.

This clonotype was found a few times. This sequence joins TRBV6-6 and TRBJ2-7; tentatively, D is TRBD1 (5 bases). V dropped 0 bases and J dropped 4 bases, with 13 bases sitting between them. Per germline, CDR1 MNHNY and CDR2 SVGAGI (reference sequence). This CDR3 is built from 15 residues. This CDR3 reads CASSYSIGRAYEQYF. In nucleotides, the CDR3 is TGTGCCAGCAGTTACTCGATTGGCAGGGCGTACGAGCAGTACTTC.

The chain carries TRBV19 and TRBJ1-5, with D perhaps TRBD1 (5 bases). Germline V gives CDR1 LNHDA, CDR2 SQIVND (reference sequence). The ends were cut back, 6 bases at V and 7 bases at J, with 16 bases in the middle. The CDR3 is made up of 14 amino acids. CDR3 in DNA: TGTGCCAGTAGCCCCGGAGGGGTAGAACAGCCCCAGCATTTT. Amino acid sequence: CASSPGGVEQPQHF.

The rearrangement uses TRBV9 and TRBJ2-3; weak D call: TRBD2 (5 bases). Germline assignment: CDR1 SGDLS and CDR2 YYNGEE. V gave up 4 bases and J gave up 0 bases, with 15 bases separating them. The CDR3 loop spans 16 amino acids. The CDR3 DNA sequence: TGTGCCAGCAGCCCCCGGGCGGGCGGGAGCACAGATACGCAGTATTTT. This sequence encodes CASSPRAGGSTDTQYF.

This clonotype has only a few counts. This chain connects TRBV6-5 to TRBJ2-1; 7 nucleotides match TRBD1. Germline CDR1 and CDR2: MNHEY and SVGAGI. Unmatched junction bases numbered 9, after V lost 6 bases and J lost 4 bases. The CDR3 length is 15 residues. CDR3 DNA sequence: TGTGCCAGCAGACCACCGGGACAGTTTTACAATGAGCAGTTCTTC. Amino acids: CASRPPGQFYNEQFF.

The CDR3 protein is CASSIVSELQHF. DNA for the CDR3: TGTGCCAGTAGTATAGTATCTGAACTCCAGCATTTT. The rearrangement uses TRBV19 and TRBJ1-5; D remains ambiguous. The germline CDR1 and CDR2 sequences are LNHDA and SQIVND (reference sequence). The CDR3 contains 12 residues. V was shortened by 1 base and J by 12 bases, with 10 bases between the two germline ends.

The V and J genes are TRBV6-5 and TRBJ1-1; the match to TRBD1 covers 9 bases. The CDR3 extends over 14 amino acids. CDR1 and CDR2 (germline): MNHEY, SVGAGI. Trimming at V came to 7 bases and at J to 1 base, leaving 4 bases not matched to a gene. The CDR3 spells CASNRGPGNTEAFF. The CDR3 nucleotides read TGTGCCAGCAACAGGGGGCCCGGGAACACTGAAGCTTTCTTT.

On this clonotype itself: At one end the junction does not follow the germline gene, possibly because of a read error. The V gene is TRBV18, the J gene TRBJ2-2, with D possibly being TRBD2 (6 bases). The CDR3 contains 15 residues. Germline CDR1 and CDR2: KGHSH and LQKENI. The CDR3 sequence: CVSSVVAENTGELFF. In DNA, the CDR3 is TGTGTCAGCTCAGTCGTAGCGGAGAACACCGGGGAGCTGTTTTTT.

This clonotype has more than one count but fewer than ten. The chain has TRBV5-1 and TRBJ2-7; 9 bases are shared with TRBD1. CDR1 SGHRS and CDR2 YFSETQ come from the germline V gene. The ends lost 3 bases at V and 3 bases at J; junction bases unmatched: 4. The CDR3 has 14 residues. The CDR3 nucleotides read TGCGCCAGCAGCTCCGGACAGGGGAACTACGAGCAGTACTTC. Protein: CASSSGQGNYEQYF.